This is a list of T cell receptor beta chains from one sample in a study of T-cell reconstitution after alpha-beta-depleted transplantation in children. TCRdb recomputed calls from the PCR reads with MiXCR, one row per CDR3 protein. The table has about a million distinct CDR3 sequences, roughly 29% seen once. Sequencing was performed on PBMCs, mostly from graft donor cells, taken 360 days after TCRalphabeta/CD19-depleted stem cell transplant. Receptors originate from a boy under three years old who had a stem cell transplant for SCID, so the T cells may come from the graft donor. Each CDR3 is given with its conserved first and last residue. The order of the fields is V gene, CDR3 protein.

TRBV4-1,CASSQAQGLAATDTQYF
TRBV20-1,CSASPASGGIYNEQFF
TRBV6-5,CASSYSVGRGGTEAFF
TRBV19,CASSVGQGFSGANVLTF
TRBV27,CASSTQGQGTSRKLFF
TRBV5-1,CASSLAPTGEGNEQFF
TRBV29-1,CSVEGGQSRLGYGYTF
TRBV12-3/TRBV12-4,CASSLWTKGGTNTQYF
TRBV12-3/TRBV12-4,CASSPGTVYQPQHF
TRBV20-1,CSATGGINTGELFF
TRBV5-1,CASSPRLAGLKTQYF
TRBV2,CASSDSDRYEQYF
TRBV25-1,CASSDPRILYGYTF
TRBV27,CASSFGPARNEKLFF
TRBV4-1,CASRPVEGQRVSYNHNEQFF
TRBV7-2,CASSLVPAPGNTQYF
TRBV12-3/TRBV12-4,CASSLSFGRFTGELFF
TRBV20-1,CSALGGNTGELFF
TRBV5-1,CASSLGTVPLGGNTIYF
TRBV20-1,CSASSFIDIQYF
TRBV5-1,CASSLGLAGGFSSYNEQFF
TRBV28,CASMSLGGPLAKNIQYF
TRBV12-3/TRBV12-4,CASSLILVTPGELFF
TRBV3-1,CASSPTGPYQETQYF
TRBV27,CASSLTGENEKLFF
TRBV5-6,CASSLDFGGANYGYTF
TRBV27,CASSPLGDPSSPLHF
TRBV5-1,CASSLQGNGANEQFF
TRBV6-2/TRBV6-3,CASLTPRITYNEQFF
TRBV7-9,CASSFATSGYYNEQFF